This TCR beta chain derives from a study of T cells in Graves' hyperthyroidism and ophthalmopathy. Study observations and caveats: Blood also carried most thyroid clonotypes expanded above 0.001.

Amplified TCR beta CDR3 regions came from RNA transcripts. Primed by the HTBI set, a first-round RT-PCR was run on the TCR CDR3. TCRdb re-called the multiplex PCR reads through MiXCR, storing one row per CDR3 protein. The sample carries about 400,000 distinct CDR3 sequences, 15% recorded once. Patients counted as stable if ophthalmopathy did not develop within 18 months. Patients were excluded because of uncontrolled infection, other autoimmune disease, pregnancy or lactation. In this sample, this clonotype turned up many times. Its target is unknown. V gave up 0 bases and J gave up 4 bases; unmatched junction bases: 7. In germline, CDR1 is DFQATT, CDR2 SNEGSKA (reference sequence). The CDR3 runs 15 residues.

The TCR originated in a woman in her 30s with Graves' hyperthyroidism. J is TRBJ2-3 and V is TRBV20-1; the match to TRBD2 covers 7 bases. Material for sequencing was blood. In DNA form, the CDR3 reads TGCAGTGCTAGAGATGGCGGGAGTGTGGCAGATACGCAGTATTTT. As protein: CSARDGGSVADTQYF.